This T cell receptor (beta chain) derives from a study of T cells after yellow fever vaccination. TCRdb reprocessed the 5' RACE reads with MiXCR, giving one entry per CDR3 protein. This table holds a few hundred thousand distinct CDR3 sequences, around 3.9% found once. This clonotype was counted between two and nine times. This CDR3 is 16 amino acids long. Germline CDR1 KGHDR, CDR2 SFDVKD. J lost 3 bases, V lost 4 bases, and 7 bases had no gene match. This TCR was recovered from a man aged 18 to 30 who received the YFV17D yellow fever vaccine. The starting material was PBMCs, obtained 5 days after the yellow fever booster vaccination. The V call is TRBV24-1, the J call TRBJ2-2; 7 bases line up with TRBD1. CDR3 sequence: CATSDPKRGHTGELFF. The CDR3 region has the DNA TGTGCCACCAGTGACCCGAAGAGGGGGCACACCGGGGAGCTGTTTTTT.